What follows are 28 T cell receptor beta chains derived from one specimen sequenced in a study of T cells in localized non-small cell lung cancer. Profiled with immunoSEQ multiplex PCR; TCRdb holds only in-frame clones, not every one. The table records about 72,000 clones, approximately 85% of them present only once. This specimen consisted of peripheral blood, obtained before any cancer treatment. Source of these receptors: an older female donor with stage I lung adenocarcinoma.

The V and J genes are TRBV15 and TRBJ1-4; D perhaps matches TRBD1 (6 bases). The V gene's germline CDR1 is LNHNV and CDR2 YYDKDF (reference sequence). Trimming took 6 bases from V and 1 from J, leaving 9 bases between them. The length of the CDR3 is 14 residues. CDR3 amino acids: CATRNRETNEKLFF. CDR3 DNA: TGTGCCACCAGGAACAGGGAAACTAATGAAAAACTGTTTTTT.

This chain joins TRBV2 and TRBJ2-7; TRBD2 matches 8 bases. The germline CDR1 and CDR2 sequences are SNHLY and FYNNEI. The length of the CDR3 is 13 residues. Trimming removed 11 bases from V and 0 bases from J; junction bases left unmatched: 6. The chain's CDR3 is CAATGGSSYEQYF. CDR3 coding DNA: TGTGCCGCGACGGGGGGGAGCTCCTACGAGCAGTACTTC.

The chain is built from TRBV9 and TRBJ2-1, with D possibly being TRBD1 (5 bases). The germline gives CDR1 SGDLS, CDR2 YYNGEE. Trimming pared 0 bases from V and 13 bases from J, leaving 20 bases between. CDR3 length equals 15 residues. CDR3 nucleotides: TGTGCCAGCAGCGTAGACCAGGGTGGAATGGTAAATCAGTTCTTC. Its protein is CASSVDQGGMVNQFF.

This clone has a handful of counts. V and J are TRBV10-3 and TRBJ1-4; D ambiguous. This CDR3 region has 13 residues. Deletions cut 10 bases from V and 8 bases from J, with 17 bases between. CDR1 and CDR2 from the germline V gene are ENHRY and SYGVKD. CDR3 region: CATRDKREEKLFF. In DNA form, the CDR3 reads TGTGCCACACGTGACAAACGGGAAGAAAAACTGTTTTTT.

The V call is TRBV30, the J call TRBJ2-2; D gene ambiguous. Trimming removed 3 bases from V and 1 base from J, with 6 bases in between. CDR3 length: 13 amino acids. CDR1 GTSNPN and CDR2 SVGIG come from the germline V gene (reference sequence). The CDR3 spells CAWRWGNTGELFF. CDR3 DNA: TGTGCCTGGAGGTGGGGGAACACCGGGGAGCTGTTTTTT. Full variable domain (rest looked up from reference TRBV30 and TRBJ2-2): SQTIHQWPATLVQPVGSPLSLECTVEGTSNPNLYWYRQAAGRGLQLLFYSVGIGQISSEVPQNLSASRPQDRQFILSSKKLLLSDSGFYLCAWRWGNTGELFFGEGSRLTVL.

V usage is TRBV7-6 and J usage is TRBJ2-1; TRBD2 matches at 11 bases. The CDR3 has 16 amino acids. After removal of 1 base from V and 8 bases from J, the junction contained 7 bases not matched to a gene. Germline-derived CDR1 and CDR2 are SGHVS and FNYEAQ. In DNA form, the CDR3 reads TGTGCCAGCAGCTTAGTAGCGGGAGGGGGGAGTTATGAGCAGTTCTTC. Translating gives CASSLVAGGGSYEQFF. Filled out from reference TRBV7-6 and TRBJ2-1, the complete variable domain reads GAGVSQSPRYKVTKRGQDVALRCDPISGHVSLYWYRQALGQGPEFLTYFNYEAQQDKSGLPNDRFSAERPEGSISTLTIQRTEQRDSAMYRCASSLVAGGGSYEQFFGPGTRLTVL.

This clone was counted between two and nine times. V is TRBV6-5 and J is TRBJ1-1; D gene ambiguous. CDR1 is MNHEY and CDR2 is SVGAGI in the germline V gene. V lost 7 bases, J lost 1 base, and 10 bases lay in between. The CDR3 is made up of 13 amino acids. This chain's CDR3 is CASITPGNTEAFF. CDR3 bases: TGTGCCAGCATCACCCCTGGGAACACTGAAGCTTTCTTT.

The chain has TRBV10-3 and TRBJ1-1; D is possibly TRBD1 (5 bases). Between the trimmed V and J ends, which lost 2 bases and 1 base, there was a span of 8 bases. The germline gives CDR1 ENHRY, CDR2 SYGVKD. The CDR3 runs to 14 residues. In nucleotides, the CDR3 is TGTGCCATCAGTGAGCCCGGACAGAACACTGAAGCTTTCTTT. It specifies CAISEPGQNTEAFF.

The chain couples TRBV30 to TRBJ1-2, with TRBD1 matching over 7 bases. CDR1 and CDR2 (germline): GTSNPN, SVGIG (reference sequence). This CDR3 is built from 14 residues. V was clipped by 7 bases and J by 1 base; unmatched bases: 9. CDR3: CAFLRTGINYGYTF. CDR3 bases: TGTGCCTTTCTCCGGACAGGAATTAACTATGGCTACACCTTC.

The chain couples TRBV5-4 to TRBJ1-2; 9 positions agree with TRBD1. CDR1 is SGHNT, CDR2 YYREEE, per germline (reference sequence). J gave up 1 base and V 4 bases, and 8 bases lay outside the gene matches. The CDR3 sequence is 16 residues long. CDR3 sequence reads: CASSPGQGRLNYGYTF. In nucleotides, the CDR3 is TGTGCCAGCAGCCCGGGACAGGGAAGACTTAACTATGGCTACACCTTC.

This chain connects TRBV15 to TRBJ1-3; maybe TRBD1 (5 bases). This CDR3 spans 15 amino acids. The V and J ends lost 4 bases and 0 bases respectively, with 10 bases between them. Per the germline V gene, CDR1 is LNHNV and CDR2 is YYDKDF (reference sequence). CDR3 residues: CATSKGPNSGNTIYF. In DNA, the CDR3 is TGTGCCACCAGCAAGGGACCTAACTCTGGAAACACCATATATTTT.

This chain links TRBV27 with TRBJ1-1; possibly TRBD1 for D (6 bases). V was clipped by 2 bases and J by 3 bases, with 16 bases between them. The germline gives CDR1 MNHEY, CDR2 SMNVEV (reference sequence). The CDR3 consists of 16 residues. The CDR3 bases are TGTGCCAGCAGTTTAGGGGGGCCGCACCGGTACACTGAAGCTTTCTTT. As protein: CASSLGGPHRYTEAFF.

The J gene is TRBJ1-2, the V gene TRBV6-5; TRBD1 might be the D (6 bases). Germline CDR1 reads MNHEY; CDR2 reads SVGAGI. Trimming cost V 6 bases and J 4 bases, with 18 bases left between them. The CDR3 is made up of 15 amino acids. This CDR3 is CASSQQGRGSYGYTF. CDR3 DNA: TGTGCCAGCAGCCAACAGGGACGCGGCAGCTATGGCTACACCTTC.

This clone was counted between two and nine times. The genes are TRBV4-1 and TRBJ2-3, with 8 positions matching TRBD1. The length of the CDR3 is 15 residues. V lost 5 bases to trimming and J lost 2 bases; unmatched junction nucleotides: 6. Germline V CDR1 and CDR2: MGHRA, YSYEKL. The CDR3 protein is CASSLWDRITDTQYF. CDR3 in DNA: TGCGCCAGCAGCTTGTGGGACAGGATCACAGATACGCAGTATTTT.

The chain links TRBV5-4 to TRBJ1-2, with 7 bases lining up with TRBD1. The CDR3 is 13 amino acids. Germline values: CDR1 SGHNT, CDR2 YYREEE (reference sequence). V was pared by 0 bases and J by 8 bases, with 4 bases of the junction left unmatched. The CDR3 nucleotides are TGTGCCAGCAGCTTGGCTCAGGGGGAGGGCTACACCTTC. This codes for CASSLAQGEGYTF. The whole variable domain, filled in from reference TRBV5-4 and TRBJ1-2, reads ETGVTQSPTHLIKTRGQQVTLRCSSQSGHNTVSWYQQALGQGPQFIFQYYREEENGRGNFPPRFSGLQFPNYSSELNVNALELDDSALYLCASSLAQGEGYTFGSGTRLTVV.

This clone was seen once. Germline and junction disagree at one end, which may indicate a read error. The rearrangement joins TRBV7-2 to TRBJ2-5; 7 bases are a match to TRBD2. The CDR3 extends over 13 amino acids. Germline lookup yields CDR1 SGHTA and CDR2 FQGNSA. CDR3 DNA sequence: TGTGCCGGCAGCCCGGGACTAACAGAGACCCAGTACTTC. It codes for CAGSPGLTETQYF.

This clone was observed a handful of times. This chain uses TRBV2 with TRBJ2-5; a possible D gene is TRBD2 (5 bases). Trimming cost V 4 bases and J 5 bases, with 14 bases left between them. CDR1 and CDR2 from the germline V gene are SNHLY and FYNNEI. This CDR3 is 14 amino acids long. The CDR3 loop is CASSAGGGGETQYF. The CDR3 DNA is TGTGCCAGCAGTGCTGGCGGAGGCGGGGAGACCCAGTACTTC.

The rearrangement links TRBV6-6 to TRBJ2-5; weak D call: TRBD1 (6 bases). The CDR3 is made up of 15 amino acids. Trimming left V 6 bases short and J 3 bases short, with 17 bases between. Germline values: CDR1 MNHNY, CDR2 SVGAGI (reference sequence). CDR3 loop: CASRQGRWVEETQYF. DNA of the CDR3: TGTGCCAGCAGACAGGGACGGTGGGTTGAAGAGACCCAGTACTTC.

This chain links TRBV19 with TRBJ2-7; 9 nucleotides agree with TRBD1. The germline V gene has CDR1 LNHDA and CDR2 SQIVND (reference sequence). The V segment lost 4 bases and the J segment 5 bases; nucleotides outside the gene matches: 12. This CDR3 region has 16 residues. The chain's CDR3 is CASSKQSGQGIHEQYF. CDR3 nucleotides: TGTGCCAGTAGTAAACAATCGGGACAGGGTATACACGAGCAGTACTTC.

This clone was counted a few times. V gene TRBV5-1 combines with J gene TRBJ1-2; TRBD1 matches at 9 bases. J lost 4 bases, V lost 9 bases, and 7 bases had no gene match. The CDR3 has 13 residues. CDR1 is SGHRS and CDR2 is YFSETQ in the germline V gene. The CDR3 loop reads CATRRTGAYGYTF. The CDR3 DNA reads as TGCGCCACCAGAAGGACAGGGGCCTATGGCTACACCTTC.

This clone was seen a single time. The CDR3 reads CASTAGQLYSNQPQHF. In DNA, the CDR3 is TGTGCCAGTACCGCCGGACAGCTCTATAGCAATCAGCCCCAGCATTTT. The rearrangement joins TRBV19 to TRBJ1-5; tentative D call: TRBD1 (6 bases). CDR1 is LNHDA and CDR2 is SQIVND in the germline V gene (reference sequence). The CDR3 contains 16 residues. The V gene lost 7 bases and the J gene lost 0 bases, with 16 bases spanning the gap.

In its sample, this clone was seen a few times. The chain couples TRBV7-9 to TRBJ2-1, with D uncertain. V was shortened by 1 base and J by 7 bases, with 5 bases between the two germline ends. The CDR3 is 12 amino acids. Germline V gene sequence: CDR1 SEHNR, CDR2 FQNEAQ (reference sequence). The CDR3 is CASSLGANEQFF. CDR3 bases: TGTGCCAGCAGCTTAGGGGCTAATGAGCAGTTCTTC.

This sequence joins TRBV7-6 and TRBJ1-3; 8 bases are shared with TRBD1. V was pared by 5 bases and J by 0 bases, with 24 bases of the junction left unmatched. Germline CDR1 SGHVS, CDR2 FNYEAQ. This CDR3 comprises 22 residues. As DNA, the CDR3 is TGTGCCAGCAGCCTCACCGACGGGGCAGGGGGCTCCCATACCCCCTCTGGAAACACCATATATTTT. As protein: CASSLTDGAGGSHTPSGNTIYF.

The V and J genes are TRBV9 and TRBJ1-2, with a possible D match to TRBD1 (5 bases). Trimming cost V 3 bases and J 3 bases, with 12 bases left between them. Germline loops: CDR1 SGDLS, CDR2 YYNGEE. The CDR3 runs 14 residues. The CDR3 here is CASSGGGEYYGYTF. For the CDR3, the DNA is TGTGCCAGCAGCGGAGGAGGGGAGTACTATGGCTACACCTTC.

This clone has just a few counts. The V and J genes are TRBV5-1 and TRBJ2-3, with D perhaps matching TRBD1 or TRBD2 (5 bases each). The CDR3 length is 15 residues. Trimming pared 4 bases from V and 5 bases from J, leaving 17 bases between. Germline V gene sequence: CDR1 SGHRS, CDR2 YFSETQ. Written as DNA, the CDR3 is TGCGCCAGCAGCGTTTCCGGGACCGGAGGAGATACGCAGTATTTT. Residues: CASSVSGTGGDTQYF.

This clone was found once. The chain has TRBV18 and TRBJ1-1; D might be TRBD1 (5 bases). The CDR3 runs 14 residues. Deletions cut 2 bases from V and 2 bases from J, with 9 bases between. Germline V gene data show CDR1 as KGHSH and CDR2 as LQKENI. CDR3 region: CASSPDQGNTEAFF. The CDR3 region has the DNA TGTGCCAGCTCACCAGATCAGGGAAACACTGAAGCTTTCTTT.

The CDR3 DNA sequence: TGCGCCAGCAGCTTGTCCCAGGCCTCCCCAGTAGCTTTCTTT. It codes for CASSLSQASPVAFF. The rearrangement links TRBV5-1 to TRBJ1-1, with unresolved D. The germline gives CDR1 SGHRS, CDR2 YFSETQ. This CDR3 contains 14 residues. V was cut by 1 base and J by 10 bases, with 17 bases left in between.

V gene TRBV6-1 combines with J gene TRBJ1-5, with D unclear. Trimming took 0 bases from V and 1 from J, leaving 13 bases between them. Germline CDR1 is MNHNS and CDR2 is SASEGT. The CDR3 consists of 17 residues. CDR3 sequence (DNA): TGTGCCAGCAGTGAAGCGCCCGGGGAGAAAAGCAATCAGCCCCAGCATTTT. Protein product: CASSEAPGEKSNQPQHF.